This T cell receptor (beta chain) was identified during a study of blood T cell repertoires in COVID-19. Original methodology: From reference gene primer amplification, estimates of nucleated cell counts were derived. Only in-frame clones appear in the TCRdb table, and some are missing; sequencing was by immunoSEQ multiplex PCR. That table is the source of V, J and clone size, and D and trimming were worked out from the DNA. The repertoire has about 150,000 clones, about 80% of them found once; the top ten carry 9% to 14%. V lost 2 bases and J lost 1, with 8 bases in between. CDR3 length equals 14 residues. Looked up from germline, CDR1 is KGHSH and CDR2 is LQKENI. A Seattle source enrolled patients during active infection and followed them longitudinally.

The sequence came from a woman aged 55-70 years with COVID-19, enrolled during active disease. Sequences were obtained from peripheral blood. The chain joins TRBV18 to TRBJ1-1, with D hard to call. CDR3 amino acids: CASSPVSRNTEAFF. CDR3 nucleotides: TGTGCCAGCTCACCAGTGTCTAGGAACACTGAAGCTTTCTTT.